The rows below give T cell receptor beta chains drawn from one sample of a study of OX40 agonist ivuxolimab in advanced cancers. Assay used: immunoSEQ multiplex PCR; TCRdb lists only in-frame clones, some missing. The table records some 57,000 clones, 84% of them present only once. This specimen was CD4+ or CD8+ T cells sorted from blood, taken in a trial of the OX40 agonist ivuxolimab. These receptors came from an adult with an advanced solid tumor such as melanoma, head and neck, liver or kidney cancer. Both conserved end residues are part of each CDR3. The D gene is left open where the match is weak. The size entry is marked missing in some rows and otherwise reads once, few, many or a size class.

v_gene,j_gene,d_gene,abundance,CDR3nt,CDR3aa
TRBV25-1,TRBJ2-7,NA,NA,TGTGCCAGCAGTGAACTGGGCAAATCCTACGAGCAGTACTTC,CASSELGKSYEQYF
TRBV11-3,TRBJ2-1,TRBD2,few,TGTGCCAGCAGCTTAGGTAGGACTAGCGGGTATAGCTCCTACAATGAGCAGTTCTTC,CASSLGRTSGYSSYNEQFF
TRBV23-1,TRBJ2-7,TRBD1,NA,TGCGCCAGCAGTCACCCGAACACCGGGACAGGGGACGGCTACGAGCAGTACTTC,CASSHPNTGTGDGYEQYF
TRBV5-8,TRBJ2-1,TRBD2,NA,TGTGCCAGCAGCTCCAACAGGGTAGGGAGAAGCGGGAGGAAGAATGAGCAGTTCTTC,CASSSNRVGRSGRKNEQFF
TRBV11-2,TRBJ1-1,NA,NA,TGTGCCAGCAGCTGGGGGATGAACACTGAAGCTTTCTTT,CASSWGMNTEAFF
TRBV5-4,TRBJ1-1,NA,once,TGTGCCAGCAGCTCGCGACACACCGGGTGGGGCACTGAAGCTTTCTTT,CASSSRHTGWGTEAFF
TRBV10-1,TRBJ1-6,NA,NA,TGCGCCAGCAGTGAGAAGGGGTCGAATTCACCCCTCCACTTT,CASSEKGSNSPLHF
TRBV11-1,TRBJ2-5,TRBD1,NA,TGTGCCAGCAGCTTAGATGAGGGACAGGCCCTGGGAGAGACCCAGTACTTC,CASSLDEGQALGETQYF
TRBV28,TRBJ1-1,NA,few,TGTGCCAGCAGTAGACGACGGGGAGGGAACACTGAAGCTTTCTTT,CASSRRRGGNTEAFF
TRBV4-1,TRBJ2-2,TRBD2,NA,TGCGCCAGCAGCCAAGACCCAATTTTTCTAGCGGCACACACCGGGGAGCTGTTTTTT,CASSQDPIFLAAHTGELFF
TRBV9,TRBJ2-2,NA,NA,TGTGCCAGCAGCGTCACAGGAAACACCGGGGAGCTGTTTTTT,CASSVTGNTGELFF
TRBV28,TRBJ1-5,TRBD1,NA,TGTGCCAGCAGTTTTGATAGGGGGCAGGTAGGCAATCAGCCCCAGCATTTT,CASSFDRGQVGNQPQHF
TRBV5-6,TRBJ2-6,TRBD1,NA,TGTGCCTCCAACGGGGACAGGGGCAGCCCTGCGGCTTTC,CASNGDRGSPAAF
TRBV11-2,TRBJ2-5,NA,NA,TGTGCCAGCAGCGATCATTGGGTGGAGACCCAGTACTTC,CASSDHWVETQYF